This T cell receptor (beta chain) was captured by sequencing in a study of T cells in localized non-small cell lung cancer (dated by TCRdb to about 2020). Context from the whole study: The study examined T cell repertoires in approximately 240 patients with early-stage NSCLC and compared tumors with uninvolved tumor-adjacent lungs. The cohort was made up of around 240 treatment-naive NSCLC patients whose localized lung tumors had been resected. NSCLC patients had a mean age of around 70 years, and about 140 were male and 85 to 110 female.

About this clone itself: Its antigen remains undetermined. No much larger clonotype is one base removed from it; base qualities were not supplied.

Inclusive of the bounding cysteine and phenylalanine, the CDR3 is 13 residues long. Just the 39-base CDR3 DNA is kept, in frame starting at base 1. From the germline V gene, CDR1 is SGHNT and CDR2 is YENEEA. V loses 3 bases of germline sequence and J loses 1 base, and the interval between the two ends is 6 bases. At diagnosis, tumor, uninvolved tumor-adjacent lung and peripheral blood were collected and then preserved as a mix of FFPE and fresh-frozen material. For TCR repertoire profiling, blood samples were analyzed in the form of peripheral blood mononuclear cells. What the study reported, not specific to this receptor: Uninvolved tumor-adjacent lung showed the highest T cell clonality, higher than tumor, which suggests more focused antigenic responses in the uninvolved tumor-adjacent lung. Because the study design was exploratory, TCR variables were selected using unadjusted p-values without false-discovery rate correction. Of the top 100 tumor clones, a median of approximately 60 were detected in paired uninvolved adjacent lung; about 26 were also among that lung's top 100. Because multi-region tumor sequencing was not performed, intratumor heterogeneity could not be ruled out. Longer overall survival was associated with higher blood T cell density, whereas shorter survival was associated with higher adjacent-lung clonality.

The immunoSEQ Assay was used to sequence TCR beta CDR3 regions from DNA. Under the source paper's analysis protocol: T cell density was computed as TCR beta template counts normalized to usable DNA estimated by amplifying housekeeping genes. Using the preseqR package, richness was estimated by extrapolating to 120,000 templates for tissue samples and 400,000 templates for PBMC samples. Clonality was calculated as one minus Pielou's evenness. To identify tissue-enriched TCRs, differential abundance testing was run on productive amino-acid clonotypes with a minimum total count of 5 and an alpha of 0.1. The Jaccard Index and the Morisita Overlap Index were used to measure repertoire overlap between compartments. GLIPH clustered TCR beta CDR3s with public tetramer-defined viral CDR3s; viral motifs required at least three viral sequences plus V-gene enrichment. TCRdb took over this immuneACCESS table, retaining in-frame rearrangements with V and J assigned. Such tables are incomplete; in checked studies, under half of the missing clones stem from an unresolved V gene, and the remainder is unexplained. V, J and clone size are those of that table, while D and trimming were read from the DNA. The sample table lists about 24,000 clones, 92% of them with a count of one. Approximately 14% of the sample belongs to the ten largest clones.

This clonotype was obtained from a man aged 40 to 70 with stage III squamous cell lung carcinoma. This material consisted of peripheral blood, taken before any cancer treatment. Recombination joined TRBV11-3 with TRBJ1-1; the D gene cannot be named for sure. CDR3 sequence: CASSFEWNTEAFF. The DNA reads TGTGCCAGCAGCTTTGAATGGAACACTGAAGCTTTCTTT.